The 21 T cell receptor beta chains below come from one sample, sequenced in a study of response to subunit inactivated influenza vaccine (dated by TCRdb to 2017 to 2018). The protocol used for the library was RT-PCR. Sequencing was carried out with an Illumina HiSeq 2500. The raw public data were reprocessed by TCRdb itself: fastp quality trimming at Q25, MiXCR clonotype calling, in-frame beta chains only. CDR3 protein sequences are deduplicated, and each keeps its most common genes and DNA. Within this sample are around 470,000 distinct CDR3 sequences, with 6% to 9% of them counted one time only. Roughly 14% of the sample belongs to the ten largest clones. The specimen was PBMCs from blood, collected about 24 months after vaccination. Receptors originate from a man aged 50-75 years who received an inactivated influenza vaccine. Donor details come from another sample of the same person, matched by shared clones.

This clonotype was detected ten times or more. CDR3 residues: CASSYQTGLAGGPSSYNEQFF. CDR3 bases: TGTGCCAGCAGTTACCAAACGGGACTAGCGGGAGGGCCGAGCTCCTACAATGAGCAGTTCTTC. The genes are TRBV6-2 or TRBV6-3 and TRBJ2-1, with 16 positions matching TRBD2. This CDR3 has 21 residues. Germline values: CDR1 MNHEY, CDR2 SVGEGT. With V trimmed by 2 bases and J by 0 bases, 10 bases remained unmatched.

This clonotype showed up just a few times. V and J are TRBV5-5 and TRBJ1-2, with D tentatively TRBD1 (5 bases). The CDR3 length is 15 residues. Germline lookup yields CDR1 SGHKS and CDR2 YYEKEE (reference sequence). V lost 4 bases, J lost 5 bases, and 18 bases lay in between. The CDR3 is CASSTRGGALYGYTF. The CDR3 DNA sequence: TGTGCCAGCAGCACCCGGGGCGGCGCCCTTTATGGCTACACCTTC.

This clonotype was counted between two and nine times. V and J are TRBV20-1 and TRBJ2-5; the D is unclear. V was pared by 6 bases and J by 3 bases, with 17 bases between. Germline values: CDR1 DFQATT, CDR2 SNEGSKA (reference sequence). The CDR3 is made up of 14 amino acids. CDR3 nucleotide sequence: TGCAGTGCGGAGTTTACGGGTACGAAAGAGACCCAGTACTTC. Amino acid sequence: CSAEFTGTKETQYF.

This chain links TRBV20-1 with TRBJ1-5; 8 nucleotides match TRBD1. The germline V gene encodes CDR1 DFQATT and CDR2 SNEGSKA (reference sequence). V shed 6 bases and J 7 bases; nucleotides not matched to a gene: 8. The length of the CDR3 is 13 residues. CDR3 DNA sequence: TGCAGTGCCCCGTCAGGGGGCGAGCAGCCCCAGCATTTT. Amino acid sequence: CSAPSGGEQPQHF.

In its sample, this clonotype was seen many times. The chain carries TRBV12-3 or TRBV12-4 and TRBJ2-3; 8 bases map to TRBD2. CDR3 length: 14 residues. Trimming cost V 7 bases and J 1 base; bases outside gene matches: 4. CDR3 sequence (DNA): TGTGCCAGCAAGGCACTAGCGGGCACAGATACGCAGTATTTT. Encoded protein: CASKALAGTDTQYF.

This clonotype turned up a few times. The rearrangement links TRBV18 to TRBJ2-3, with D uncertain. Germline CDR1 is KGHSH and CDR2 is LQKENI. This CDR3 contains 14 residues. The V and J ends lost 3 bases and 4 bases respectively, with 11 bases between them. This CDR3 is CASSPQVDADTQYF. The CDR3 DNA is TGTGCCAGCTCACCCCAGGTGGACGCAGATACGCAGTATTTT. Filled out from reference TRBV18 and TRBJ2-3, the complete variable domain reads NAGVMQNPRHLVRRRGQEARLRCSPMKGHSHVYWYRQLPEEGLKFMVYLQKENIIDESGMPKERFSAEFPKEGPSILRIQQVVRGDSAAYFCASSPQVDADTQYFGPGTRLTVL.

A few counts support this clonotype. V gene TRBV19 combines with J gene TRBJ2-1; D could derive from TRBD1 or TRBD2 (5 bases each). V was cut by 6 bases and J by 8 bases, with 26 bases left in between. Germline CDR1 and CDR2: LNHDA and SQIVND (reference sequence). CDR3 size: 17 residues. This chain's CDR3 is CASSPLYSRGLGHEQFF. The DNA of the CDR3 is TGTGCCAGTAGCCCTCTTTACTCACGGGGCCTCGGCCATGAGCAGTTCTTC. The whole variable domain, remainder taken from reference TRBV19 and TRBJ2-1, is DGGITQSPKYLFRKEGQNVTLSCEQNLNHDAMYWYRQDPGQGLRLIYYSQIVNDFQKGDIAEGYSVSREKKESFPLTVTSAQKNPTAFYLCASSPLYSRGLGHEQFFGPGTRLTVL.

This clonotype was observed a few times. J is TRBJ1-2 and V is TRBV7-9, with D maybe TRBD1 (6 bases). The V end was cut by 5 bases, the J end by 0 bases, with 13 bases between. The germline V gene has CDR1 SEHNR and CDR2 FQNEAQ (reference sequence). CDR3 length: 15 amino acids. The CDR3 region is CASSNRRGSNYGYTF. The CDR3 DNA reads TGTGCCAGCAGCAACCGCAGGGGTTCTAACTATGGCTACACCTTC.

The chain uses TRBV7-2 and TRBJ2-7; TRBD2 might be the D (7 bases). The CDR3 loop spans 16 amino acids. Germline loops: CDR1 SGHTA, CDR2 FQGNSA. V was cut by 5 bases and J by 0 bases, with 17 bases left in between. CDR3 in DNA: TGTGCCAGCAGCATCGACGCGGGGGCCCTCTCCTACGAGCAGTACTTC. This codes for CASSIDAGALSYEQYF.

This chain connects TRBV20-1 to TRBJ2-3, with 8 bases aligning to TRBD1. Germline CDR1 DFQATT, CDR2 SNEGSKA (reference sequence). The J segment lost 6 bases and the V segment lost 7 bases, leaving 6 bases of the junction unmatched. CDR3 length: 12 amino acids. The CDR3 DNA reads TGCAGTGTTGGACAGGGTGGGGATACGCAGTATTTT. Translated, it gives CSVGQGGDTQYF.

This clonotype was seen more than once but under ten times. CDR3 amino acids: CAIGARLGDTIYF. The CDR3 region has the DNA TGTGCCATCGGGGCCCGGTTAGGGGACACCATATATTTT. The chain links TRBV10-3 to TRBJ1-3; a weak D match, TRBD1 (5 bases). Germline V CDR1 and CDR2: ENHRY, SYGVKD. This CDR3 spans 13 amino acids. Deletions cut 8 bases from V and 8 bases from J, with 16 bases between.

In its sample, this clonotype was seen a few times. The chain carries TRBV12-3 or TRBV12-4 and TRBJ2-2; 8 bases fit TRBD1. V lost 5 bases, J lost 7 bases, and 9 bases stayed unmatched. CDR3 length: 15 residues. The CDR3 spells CASSPAGTGSGELFF. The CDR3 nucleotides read TGTGCCAGCAGTCCCGCCGGGACAGGAAGCGGGGAGCTGTTTTTT.

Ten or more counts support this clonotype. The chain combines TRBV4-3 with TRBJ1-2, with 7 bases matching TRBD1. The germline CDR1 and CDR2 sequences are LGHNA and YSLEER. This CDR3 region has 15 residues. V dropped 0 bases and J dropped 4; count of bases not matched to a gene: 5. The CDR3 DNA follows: TGCGCCAGCAGCCAAGACAGCAGGGGGACCTATGGCTACACCTTC. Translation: CASSQDSRGTYGYTF.

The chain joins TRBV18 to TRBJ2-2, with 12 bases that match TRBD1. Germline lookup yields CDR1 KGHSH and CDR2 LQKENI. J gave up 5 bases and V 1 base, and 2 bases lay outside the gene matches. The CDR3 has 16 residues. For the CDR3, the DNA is TGTGCCAGCTCACCACGGGACAGGGGGCGAACCGGGGAGCTGTTTTTT. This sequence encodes CASSPRDRGRTGELFF.

The CDR3 sequence: CASSQPGSGREQFF. CDR3 nucleotide sequence: TGTGCCAGCAGCCAACCGGGCTCCGGGAGAGAGCAGTTCTTC. The genes are TRBV4-2 and TRBJ2-1; possible D gene TRBD2, 6 bases. V lost 2 bases and J lost 10, with 15 bases in between. Germline lookup yields CDR1 LGHNA and CDR2 YNFKEQ. CDR3 length: 14 amino acids.

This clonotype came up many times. The CDR3 DNA reads TGTGCCAGCAGCCCCGACAGAGTACAAAACATTCAGTACTTC. Residues: CASSPDRVQNIQYF. The rearrangement links TRBV7-2 to TRBJ2-4; weak D call: TRBD1 (5 bases). In germline, CDR1 is SGHTA, CDR2 FQGNSA. The CDR3 length is 14 residues. V gave up 5 bases and J gave up 5 bases, with 13 bases separating them.

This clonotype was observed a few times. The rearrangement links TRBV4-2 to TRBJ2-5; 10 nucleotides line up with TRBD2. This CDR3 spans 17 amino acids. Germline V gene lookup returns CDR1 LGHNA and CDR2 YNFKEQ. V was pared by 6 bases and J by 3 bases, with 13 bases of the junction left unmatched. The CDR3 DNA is TGTGCCAGCAGTCCCGGAGCGGGAGGGCCGGGGGAAGAGACCCAGTACTTC. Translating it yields CASSPGAGGPGEETQYF.

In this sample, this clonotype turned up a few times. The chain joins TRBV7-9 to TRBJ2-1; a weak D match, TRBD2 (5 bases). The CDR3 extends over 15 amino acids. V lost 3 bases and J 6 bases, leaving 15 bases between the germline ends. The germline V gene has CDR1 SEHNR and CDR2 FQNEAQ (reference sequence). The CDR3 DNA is TGTGCCAGCAGCTTTGGACTGACTTCCCCCAATGAGCAGTTCTTC. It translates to CASSFGLTSPNEQFF. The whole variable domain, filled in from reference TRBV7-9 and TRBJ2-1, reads DTGVSQNPRHKITKRGQNVTFRCDPISEHNRLYWYRQTLGQGPEFLTYFQNEAQLEKSRLLSDRFSAERPKGSFSTLEIQRTEQGDSAMYLCASSFGLTSPNEQFFGPGTRLTVL.

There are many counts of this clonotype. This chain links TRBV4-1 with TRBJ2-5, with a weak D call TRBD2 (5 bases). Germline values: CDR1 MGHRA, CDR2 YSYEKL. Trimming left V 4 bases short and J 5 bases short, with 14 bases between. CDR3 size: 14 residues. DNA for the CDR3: TGCGCCAGCAGCCCTAAGAGGGTTCAGGAGACCCAGTACTTC. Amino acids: CASSPKRVQETQYF.

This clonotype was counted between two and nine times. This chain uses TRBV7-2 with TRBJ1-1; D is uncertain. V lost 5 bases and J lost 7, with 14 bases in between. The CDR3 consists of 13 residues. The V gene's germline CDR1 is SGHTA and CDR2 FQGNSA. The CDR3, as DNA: TGTGCCAGCAGCCCTCAAGCCCCTCTTGAAGCTTTCTTT. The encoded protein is CASSPQAPLEAFF.

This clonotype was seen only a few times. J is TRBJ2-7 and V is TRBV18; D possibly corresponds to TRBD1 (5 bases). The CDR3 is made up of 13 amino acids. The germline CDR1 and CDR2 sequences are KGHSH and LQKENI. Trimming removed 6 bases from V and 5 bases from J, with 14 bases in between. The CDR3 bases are TGTGCCAGCTCCCCTAGGTCCAGGGACGAGCAGTACTTC. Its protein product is CASSPRSRDEQYF.